These T cell receptor beta chains were read from a single sample in a study of blood T cell repertoires in COVID-19. Profiling relied on immunoSEQ multiplex PCR, and the TCRdb table lists in-frame clones only, not all of them. The data hold around 170,000 clones, with more than 75% observed a single time. The source material was PBMCs or T cells enriched from blood (not recorded which). The receptor source for this set is a woman between 25 and 40 years old who had recovered from COVID-19. Each CDR3 is given with its conserved first and last residue. The D gene is left open where the match is weak. Size is stated for part of the rows, as once, few or many counts, or as a class when the clone is expanded.

CDR3 length,J gene,clone size,D gene,V gene,CDR3 protein,CDR3 DNA
15,TRBJ1-1,.,.,TRBV6-5,CASSHKGSGNTEAFF,TGTGCCAGCAGCCACAAGGGGTCGGGGAACACTGAAGCTTTCTTT
14,TRBJ1-2,.,TRBD1,TRBV2,CASIRQGRSNGYTF,TGTGCCAGCATAAGACAGGGGAGGAGCAATGGCTACACCTTC
14,TRBJ2-3,.,.,TRBV2,CASRTETSTDTQYF,TGTGCCTCCCGGACAGAAACAAGCACAGATACGCAGTATTTT
17,TRBJ1-2,.,TRBD1,TRBV3-1/TRBV3-2,CASSAGTGRYYIYGYTF,TGTGCCAGCAGCGCCGGGACAGGGAGATACTATATCTATGGCTACACCTTC
17,TRBJ2-1,.,TRBD2,TRBV28,CASSLGASGRDYNEQFF,TGTGCCAGCAGTTTAGGGGCTAGCGGGAGGGACTACAATGAGCAGTTCTTC
16,TRBJ1-6,.,.,TRBV23-1,CASSQSAGTYNSPLHF,TGCGCCAGCAGTCAATCGGCGGGAACCTATAATTCACCCCTCCACTTT
13,TRBJ1-2,few,.,TRBV24-1,CATTGGPGAGYTF,TGTGCCACCACCGGAGGTCCAGGGGCCGGCTACACCTTC
14,TRBJ2-7,.,TRBD1,TRBV9,CASSAGQGRNEQYF,TGTGCCAGCAGCGCGGGACAGGGTCGCAACGAGCAGTACTTC
10,TRBJ1-2,.,.,TRBV7-9,CASGGYGYTF,TGTGCCAGCGGGGGGTATGGCTACACCTTC
15,TRBJ2-7,.,.,TRBV11-2,CASSLAEAATYEQYF,TGTGCCAGCAGCTTAGCGGAAGCGGCGACCTACGAGCAGTACTTC
12,TRBJ1-2,.,.,TRBV6-6,CASSQTRDGYTF,TGTGCCAGCAGCCAAACCAGGGATGGCTACACCTTC
18,TRBJ2-7,.,TRBD2,TRBV6-2/TRBV6-3,CASTPGTSGILDFYEQYF,TGTGCCAGCACCCCCGGGACTAGCGGGATCTTAGACTTCTACGAGCAGTACTTC
13,TRBJ2-7,once,TRBD1,TRBV2,CASRDREAYEQYF,TGTGCCAGTAGGGACAGGGAGGCCTACGAGCAGTACTTC
15,TRBJ2-1,.,TRBD2,TRBV18,CASSPASGVYNEQFF,TGTGCCAGCTCACCAGCTAGCGGAGTCTACAATGAGCAGTTCTTC
11,TRBJ2-4,.,.,TRBV5-5,CASSSQDIQYF,TGTGCCAGCAGCTCCCAGGACATTCAGTACTTC
12,TRBJ1-4,.,.,TRBV3-1/TRBV3-2,CASSHAREKLFF,TGTGCCAGCAGTCATGCACGGGAAAAACTGTTTTTT
16,TRBJ2-1,.,TRBD2,TRBV2,CASTKSGRGSYNEQFF,TGTGCCAGCACCAAGAGCGGGAGAGGCTCCTACAATGAGCAGTTCTTC
16,TRBJ2-4,.,.,TRBV21-1,CASSKVGGRQGNIQYF,TGTGCCAGCAGCAAAGTTGGAGGTAGACAGGGAAACATTCAGTACTTC
14,TRBJ2-3,.,TRBD2,TRBV6-5,CASIAGGPSDTQYF,TGTGCCAGCATTGCGGGAGGGCCGTCAGATACGCAGTATTTT
18,TRBJ2-7,.,TRBD2,TRBV7-6,CASSLVQWHGLAFHEQYF,TGTGCCAGCAGCTTAGTCCAGTGGCATGGACTAGCGTTCCACGAGCAGTACTTC
16,TRBJ2-1,.,TRBD2,TRBV19,CASSIGGISGSFEQFF,TGTGCCAGTAGTATAGGGGGGATAAGCGGGAGTTTCGAGCAGTTCTTC
15,TRBJ2-7,once,.,TRBV7-2,CASSFGLTVVYEQYF,TGTGCCAGCAGCTTTGGACTTACCGTAGTCTACGAGCAGTACTTC
20,TRBJ1-4,.,TRBD1,TRBV23-1,CASSQNNRGEERFTNEKLFF,TGCGCCAGCAGTCAAAATAACAGGGGGGAAGAGAGGTTCACTAATGAAAAACTGTTTTTT
14,TRBJ2-5,.,TRBD2,TRBV6-2/TRBV6-3,CASSSTSGMETQYF,TGTGCCAGCAGTTCGACTAGCGGGATGGAGACCCAGTACTTC
15,TRBJ2-1,.,TRBD1,TRBV7-8,CASSLAGQGANEQFF,TGTGCCAGCAGCTTAGCGGGACAGGGGGCGAATGAGCAGTTCTTC